This T cell receptor beta chain was identified in a study of monozygotic twins with inflammatory bowel disease. For each CDR3 protein, TCRdb gives one entry from its re-call of the 5' RACE reads, without DNA. The table for this sample gives some 440,000 distinct CDR3 sequences. The CDR3 sequence is 16 residues long. From germline, CDR1 is LGHNA and CDR2 YSLEER. The receptor was derived from a human donor with ulcerative colitis or Crohn's disease, or a healthy co-twin of an affected twin (not recorded which). The rearrangement uses TRBV4-3 and TRBJ1-3; the D call of TRBD1 rests on TCRdb alone, since no DNA is present to check it. What was sequenced was blood. CDR3 sequence: CASSQDSRVSGNTIYF.